The sequence of this T cell receptor (beta chain) was determined in a study of cytomegalovirus exposure and HLA in healthy donors. Germline CDR1 is MNHNS and CDR2 is SASEGT. V gave up 2 bases and J gave up 0 bases, with 11 bases separating them. The CDR3 totals 16 residues. PCR used 60 Vbeta primers and 13 Jbeta primers. Here immunoSEQ multiplex PCR was the method, and the copy in TCRdb shows in-frame clones only, minus some. The sample carries about 190,000 clones, roughly 80% recorded once. Sequenced input: PBMCs. The rearrangement joins TRBV6-1 to TRBJ2-4; D gene unclear. This TCR was sampled from a woman aged 18-29 years in good health and CMV-seronegative. The CDR3 nucleotides are TGTGCCAGCAGTGAAAGGCAGGTCCTAGCCAAAAACATTCAGTACTTC. It translates to CASSERQVLAKNIQYF.